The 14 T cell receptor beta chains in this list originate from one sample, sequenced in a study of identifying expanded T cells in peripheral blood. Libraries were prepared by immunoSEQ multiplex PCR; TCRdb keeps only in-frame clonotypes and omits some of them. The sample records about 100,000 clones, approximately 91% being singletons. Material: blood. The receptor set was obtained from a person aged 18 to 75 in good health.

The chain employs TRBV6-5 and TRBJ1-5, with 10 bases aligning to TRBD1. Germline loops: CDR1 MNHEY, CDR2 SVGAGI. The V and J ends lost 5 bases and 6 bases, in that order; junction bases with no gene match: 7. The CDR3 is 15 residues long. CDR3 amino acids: CASSPETGGSQPQHF. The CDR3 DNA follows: TGTGCCAGCAGTCCGGAGACAGGGGGCAGTCAGCCCCAGCATTTT.

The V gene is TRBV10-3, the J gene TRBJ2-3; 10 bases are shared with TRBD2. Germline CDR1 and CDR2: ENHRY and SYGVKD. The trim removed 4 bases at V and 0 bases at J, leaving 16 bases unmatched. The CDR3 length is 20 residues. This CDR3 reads CAISGGYWSGGAKSTDTQYF. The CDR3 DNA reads TGTGCCATCAGTGGAGGGTATTGGAGCGGGGGGGCCAAGAGCACAGATACGCAGTATTTT.

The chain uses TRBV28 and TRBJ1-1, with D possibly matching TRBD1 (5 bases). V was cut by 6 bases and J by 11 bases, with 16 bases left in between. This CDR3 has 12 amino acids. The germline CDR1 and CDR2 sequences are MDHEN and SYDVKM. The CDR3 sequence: CASSQGVFGAFF. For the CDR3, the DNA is TGTGCCAGCAGCCAAGGGGTATTCGGGGCTTTCTTT.

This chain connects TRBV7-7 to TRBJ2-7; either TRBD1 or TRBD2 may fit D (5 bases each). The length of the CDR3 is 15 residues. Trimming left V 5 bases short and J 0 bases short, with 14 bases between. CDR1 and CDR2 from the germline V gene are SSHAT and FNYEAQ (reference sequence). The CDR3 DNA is TGTGCCAGCAGCCAGAGCTGGGGGAGCTCCTACGAGCAGTACTTC. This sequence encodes CASSQSWGSSYEQYF.

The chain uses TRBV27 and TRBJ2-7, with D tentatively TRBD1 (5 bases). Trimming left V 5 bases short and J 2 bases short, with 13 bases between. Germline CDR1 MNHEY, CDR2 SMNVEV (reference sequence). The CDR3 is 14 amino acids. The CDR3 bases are TGTGCCAGCAGTAGGGGTGCAGCGACCTACGAGCAGTACTTC. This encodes CASSRGAATYEQYF.

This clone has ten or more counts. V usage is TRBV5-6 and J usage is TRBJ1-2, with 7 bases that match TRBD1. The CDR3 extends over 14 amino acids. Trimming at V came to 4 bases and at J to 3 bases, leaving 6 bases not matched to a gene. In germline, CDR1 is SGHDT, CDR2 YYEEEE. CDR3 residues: CASSTGQADYGYTF. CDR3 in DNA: TGTGCCAGCAGCACCGGACAGGCAGACTATGGCTACACCTTC. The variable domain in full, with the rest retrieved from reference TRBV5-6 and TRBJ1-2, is DAGVTQSPTHLIKTRGQQVTLRCSPKSGHDTVSWYQQALGQGPQFIFQYYEEEERQRGNFPDRFSGHQFPNYSSELNVNALLLGDSALYLCASSTGQADYGYTFGSGTRLTVV.

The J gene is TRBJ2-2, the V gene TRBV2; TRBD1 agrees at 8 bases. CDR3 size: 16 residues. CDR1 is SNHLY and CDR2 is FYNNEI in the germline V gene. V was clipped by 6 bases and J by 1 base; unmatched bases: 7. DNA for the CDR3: TGTGCCAGCAGGCGGACAGGGTCCCTGAACACCGGGGAGCTGTTTTTT. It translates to CASRRTGSLNTGELFF.

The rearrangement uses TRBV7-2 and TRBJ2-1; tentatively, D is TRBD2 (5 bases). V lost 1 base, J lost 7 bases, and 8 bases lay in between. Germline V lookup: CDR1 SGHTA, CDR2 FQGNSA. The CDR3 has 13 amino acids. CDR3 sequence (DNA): TGTGCCAGCAGCTTAGAGTCGGGAAATGAGCAGTTCTTC. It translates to CASSLESGNEQFF.

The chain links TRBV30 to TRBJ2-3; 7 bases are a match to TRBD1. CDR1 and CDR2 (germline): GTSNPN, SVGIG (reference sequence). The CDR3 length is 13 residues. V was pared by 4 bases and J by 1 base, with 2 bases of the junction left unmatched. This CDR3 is CAWTRGRTDTQYF. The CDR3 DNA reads TGTGCCTGGACGAGGGGGCGCACAGATACGCAGTATTTT.

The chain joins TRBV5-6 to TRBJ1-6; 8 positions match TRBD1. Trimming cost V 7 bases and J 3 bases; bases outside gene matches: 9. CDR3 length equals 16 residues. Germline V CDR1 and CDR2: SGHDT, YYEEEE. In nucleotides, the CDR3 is TGTGCCAGCGGACTGACAGGGGACCTCTATAATTCACCCCTCCACTTT. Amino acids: CASGLTGDLYNSPLHF.

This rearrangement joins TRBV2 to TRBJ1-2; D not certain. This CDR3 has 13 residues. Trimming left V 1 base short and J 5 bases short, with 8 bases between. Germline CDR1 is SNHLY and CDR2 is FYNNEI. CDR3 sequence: CASSEGSLYGYTF. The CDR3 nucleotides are TGTGCCAGCAGTGAAGGGTCCTTGTATGGCTACACCTTC.

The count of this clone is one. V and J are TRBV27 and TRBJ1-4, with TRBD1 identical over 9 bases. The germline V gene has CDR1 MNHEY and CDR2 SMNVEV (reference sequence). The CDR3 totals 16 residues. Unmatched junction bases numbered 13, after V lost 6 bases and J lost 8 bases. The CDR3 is CASSPLGGTGREKLFF. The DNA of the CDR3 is TGTGCCAGCAGCCCCTTGGGCGGGACAGGGAGGGAAAAACTGTTTTTT.

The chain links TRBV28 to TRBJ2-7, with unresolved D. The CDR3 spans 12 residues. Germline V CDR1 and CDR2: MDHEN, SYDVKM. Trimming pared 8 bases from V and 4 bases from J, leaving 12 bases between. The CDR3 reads CASQTPGYEQYF. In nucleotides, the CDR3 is TGTGCCAGCCAAACTCCAGGATACGAGCAGTACTTC.

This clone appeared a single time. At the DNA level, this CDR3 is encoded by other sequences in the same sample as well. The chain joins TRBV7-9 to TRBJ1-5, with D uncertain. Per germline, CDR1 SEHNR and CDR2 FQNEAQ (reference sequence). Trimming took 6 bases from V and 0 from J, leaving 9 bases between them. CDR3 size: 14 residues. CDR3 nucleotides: TGTGCCAGCAGTCCGGCATATAGCAATCAGCCCCAGCATTTT. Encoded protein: CASSPAYSNQPQHF.